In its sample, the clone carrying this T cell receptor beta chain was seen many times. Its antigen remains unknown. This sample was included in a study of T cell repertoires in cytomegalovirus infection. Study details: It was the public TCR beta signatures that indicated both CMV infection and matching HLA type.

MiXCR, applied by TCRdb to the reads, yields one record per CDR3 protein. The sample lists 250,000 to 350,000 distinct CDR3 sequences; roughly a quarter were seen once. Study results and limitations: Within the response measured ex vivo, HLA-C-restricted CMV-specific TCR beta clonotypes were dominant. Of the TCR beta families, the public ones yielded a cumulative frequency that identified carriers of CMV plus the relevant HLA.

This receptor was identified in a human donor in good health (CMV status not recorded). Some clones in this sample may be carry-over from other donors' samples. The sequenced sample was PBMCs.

CDR3 DNA: TGTGCCAGCAGCTTTCTAGTTGGACAGGGGACCGGGGAGCTGTTTTTT. As protein: CASSFLVGQGTGELFF. This sequence joins TRBV7-2 and TRBJ2-2; 9 bases are shared with TRBD1. The CDR3 consists of 16 residues. The V gene end was trimmed by 3 bases and the J gene end by 5 bases; junction bases not matched to a gene: 7. CDR1 is SGHTA, CDR2 FQGNSA, per germline. The entire variable domain, with the rest obtained from reference TRBV7-2 and TRBJ2-2, is as follows: GAGVSQSPSNKVTEKGKDVELRCDPISGHTALYWYRQSLGQGLEFLIYFQGNSAPDKSGLPSDRFSAERTGGSVSTLTIQRTQQEDSAVYLCASSFLVGQGTGELFFGEGSRLTVL.